The subject of this entry is one T cell receptor (beta chain). This entry is derived from a study of T cell changes during pregnancy in multiple sclerosis. TCRdb keeps only in-frame clones here, not all; method: immunoSEQ multiplex PCR. This table holds tens of thousands of clones, 91% found once. Trimming cost V 0 bases and J 8 bases, with 14 bases left between them. This CDR3 has 16 residues. CDR1 SGHTA and CDR2 FQGNSA come from the germline V gene. The rearrangement uses TRBV7-2 and TRBJ2-6; possibly TRBD2 for D (5 bases). The source was peripheral blood, collected after pregnancy. The TCR comes from a female donor in good health, enrolled as a control in a pregnancy study. The CDR3: CASSLAHFGETNVLTF. The CDR3 coding sequence is TGTGCCAGCAGCTTAGCGCATTTCGGGGAAACCAACGTCCTGACTTTC.